This T cell receptor (beta chain) was recovered during a study of T cell responses to AZD1222 COVID-19 vaccine. Using immunoSEQ multiplex PCR, the repertoire was profiled, and TCRdb retains in-frame clones only, with some absent. Among about 100,000 clones listed, 87% were seen once. Here the sequenced sample was peripheral blood, taken 28 days after the second AZD1222 dose. This clonotype was sampled from an adult who received the AZD1222 COVID-19 vaccine.

The CDR3 sequence is CASSSAGGISGNTIYF. CDR3 bases: TGTGCCAGCAGTTCGGCAGGGGGCATCTCTGGAAACACCATATATTTT. The chain uses TRBV27 and TRBJ1-3; TRBD1 agrees at 8 bases. The germline V gene encodes CDR1 MNHEY and CDR2 SMNVEV (reference sequence). The CDR3 covers 16 residues. V dropped 4 bases and J dropped 0; count of bases not matched to a gene: 5.